This note documents a single T cell receptor (beta chain) sequence. The record originates from a study of blood T cell repertoires in COVID-19. Study at large: Both acute and convalescent COVID-19 samples were obtained from the United States, Italy and Spain. Nucleic acid was either cDNA or gDNA, and it came from T cells, B-cell-depleted T cells, or PBMCs.

The V and J ends lost 1 base and 8 bases respectively, with 14 bases between them. CDR1 is SGHTA, CDR2 FQGNSA, per germline. The CDR3 totals 14 residues. Per the original methods: Using reference gene primer amplification, nucleated cell counts were estimated. Libraries were prepared by immunoSEQ multiplex PCR; TCRdb keeps only in-frame clonotypes and omits some of them. V and J calls and clone size are given by that table; D and trimming were obtained from the DNA. The profile shows about 210,000 clones, around four fifths of them singletons. While infection was still active, Seattle patients were enrolled and then followed longitudinally.

The chain joins TRBV7-2 to TRBJ1-2; unclear D gene. This clonotype was obtained from a man aged 55-75 years with COVID-19, enrolled during active disease. The sample was peripheral blood. The CDR3 protein is CASSLGVLNEGYTF. The CDR3, as DNA: TGTGCCAGCAGCTTAGGAGTCCTGAACGAGGGCTACACCTTC.